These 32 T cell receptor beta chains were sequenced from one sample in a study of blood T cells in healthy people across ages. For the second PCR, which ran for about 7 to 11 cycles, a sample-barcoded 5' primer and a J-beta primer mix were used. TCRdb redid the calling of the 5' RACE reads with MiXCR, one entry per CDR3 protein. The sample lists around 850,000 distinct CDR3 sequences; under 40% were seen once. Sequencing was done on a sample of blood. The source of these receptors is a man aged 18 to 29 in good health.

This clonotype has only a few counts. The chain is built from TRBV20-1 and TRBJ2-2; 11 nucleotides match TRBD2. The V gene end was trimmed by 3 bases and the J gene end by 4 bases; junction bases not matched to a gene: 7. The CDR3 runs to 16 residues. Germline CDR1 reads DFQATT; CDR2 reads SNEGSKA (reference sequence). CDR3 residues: CSARTSGAPGTGELFF. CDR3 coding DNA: TGCAGTGCTAGGACTAGCGGGGCCCCGGGCACCGGGGAGCTGTTTTTT.

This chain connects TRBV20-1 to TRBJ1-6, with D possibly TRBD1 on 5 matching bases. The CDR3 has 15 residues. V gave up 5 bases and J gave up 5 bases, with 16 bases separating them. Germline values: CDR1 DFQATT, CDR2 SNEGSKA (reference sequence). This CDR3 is CSASGGEAHNSPLHF. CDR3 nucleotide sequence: TGCAGTGCTTCGGGGGGGGAGGCCCATAATTCACCCCTCCACTTT.

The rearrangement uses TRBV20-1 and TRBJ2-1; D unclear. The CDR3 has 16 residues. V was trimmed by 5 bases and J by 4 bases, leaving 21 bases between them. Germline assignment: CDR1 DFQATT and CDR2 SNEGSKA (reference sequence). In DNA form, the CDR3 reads TGCAGTGCTCCCAGTTTTGGTAGCAACTCATACAATGAGCAGTTCTTC. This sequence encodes CSAPSFGSNSYNEQFF.

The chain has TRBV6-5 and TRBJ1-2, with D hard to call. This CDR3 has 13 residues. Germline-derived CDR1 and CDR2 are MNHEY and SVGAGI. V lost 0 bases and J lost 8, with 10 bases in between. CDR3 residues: CASSYSGRWGYTF. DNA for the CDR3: TGTGCCAGCAGTTACTCCGGCAGGTGGGGCTACACCTTC.

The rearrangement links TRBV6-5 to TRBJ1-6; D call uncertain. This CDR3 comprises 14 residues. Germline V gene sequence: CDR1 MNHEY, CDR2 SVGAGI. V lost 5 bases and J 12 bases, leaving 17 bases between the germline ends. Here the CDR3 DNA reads TGTGCCAGCAGTGCGCCCCCGACATCCCAACCCCTCCACTTT. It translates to CASSAPPTSQPLHF.

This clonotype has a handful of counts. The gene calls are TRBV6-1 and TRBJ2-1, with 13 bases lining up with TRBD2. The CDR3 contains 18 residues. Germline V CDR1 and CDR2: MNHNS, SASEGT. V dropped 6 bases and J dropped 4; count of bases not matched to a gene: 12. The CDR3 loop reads CASRTSGGRTKSYNEQFF. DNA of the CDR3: TGTGCCAGCAGGACTAGCGGGGGGCGAACGAAATCTTACAATGAGCAGTTCTTC.

The DNA for the CDR3 is TGTGCCAGCGGAAGACTAGCGGGGGACAATGAGCAGTACTTC. The encoded protein is CASGRLAGDNEQYF. The V and J genes are TRBV2 and TRBJ2-5; TRBD2 agrees at 12 bases. The CDR3 sequence is 14 residues long. After removal of 8 bases from V and 11 bases from J, the junction contained 12 bases not matched to a gene. CDR1 SNHLY and CDR2 FYNNEI come from the germline V gene.

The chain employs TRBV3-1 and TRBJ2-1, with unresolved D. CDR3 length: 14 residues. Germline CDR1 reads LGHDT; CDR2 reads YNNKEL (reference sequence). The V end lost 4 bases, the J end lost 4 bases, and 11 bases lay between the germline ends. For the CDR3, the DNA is TGTGCCAGCAGCCTAACGCTAGGATACAATGAGCAGTTCTTC. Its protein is CASSLTLGYNEQFF.

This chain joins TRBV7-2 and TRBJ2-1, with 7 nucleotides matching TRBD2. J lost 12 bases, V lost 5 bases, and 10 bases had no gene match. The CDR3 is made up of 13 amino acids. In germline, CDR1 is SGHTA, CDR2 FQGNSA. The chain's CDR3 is CASSDSSGARQFF. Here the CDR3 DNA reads TGTGCCAGCAGCGACTCTAGCGGCGCAAGGCAGTTCTTC.

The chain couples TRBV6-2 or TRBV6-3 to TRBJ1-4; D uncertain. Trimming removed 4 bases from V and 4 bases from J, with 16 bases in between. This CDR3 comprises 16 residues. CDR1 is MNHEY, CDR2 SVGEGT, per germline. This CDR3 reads CASSSTGARGNEKLFF. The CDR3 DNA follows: TGTGCCAGCAGTTCTACCGGAGCCCGGGGTAATGAAAAACTGTTTTTT.

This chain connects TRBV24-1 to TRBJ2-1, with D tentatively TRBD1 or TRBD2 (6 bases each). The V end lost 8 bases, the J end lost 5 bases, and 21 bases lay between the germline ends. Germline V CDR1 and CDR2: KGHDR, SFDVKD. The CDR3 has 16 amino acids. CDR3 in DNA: TGTGCCACCATCTTGTCGGACGGGGGCCTGAACAATGAGCAGTTCTTC. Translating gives CATILSDGGLNNEQFF.

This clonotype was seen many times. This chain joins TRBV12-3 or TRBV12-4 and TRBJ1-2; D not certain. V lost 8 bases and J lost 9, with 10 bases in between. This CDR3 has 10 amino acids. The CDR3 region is CASGPSRYTF. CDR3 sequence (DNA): TGTGCCAGCGGCCCTTCGCGCTACACCTTC.

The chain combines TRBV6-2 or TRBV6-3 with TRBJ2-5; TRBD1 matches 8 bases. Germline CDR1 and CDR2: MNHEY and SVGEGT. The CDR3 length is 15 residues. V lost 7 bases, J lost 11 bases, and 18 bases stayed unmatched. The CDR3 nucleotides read TGTGCCAGCAATCAGGACAGGGTGGTTCGAGGAGAGCAGTACTTC. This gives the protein CASNQDRVVRGEQYF.

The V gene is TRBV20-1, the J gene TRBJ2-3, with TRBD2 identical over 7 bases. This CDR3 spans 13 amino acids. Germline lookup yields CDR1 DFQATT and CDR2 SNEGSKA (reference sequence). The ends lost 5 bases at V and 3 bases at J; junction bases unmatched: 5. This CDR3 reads CSAGRTRTDTQYF. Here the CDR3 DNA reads TGCAGTGCTGGCCGGACTAGGACAGATACGCAGTATTTT.

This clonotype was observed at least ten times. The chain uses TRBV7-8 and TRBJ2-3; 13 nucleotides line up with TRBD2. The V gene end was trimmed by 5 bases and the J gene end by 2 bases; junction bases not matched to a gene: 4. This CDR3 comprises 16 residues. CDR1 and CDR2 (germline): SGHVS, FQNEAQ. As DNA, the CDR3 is TGTGCCAGCAGCCTGGGGACTAGCGGGATCACAGATACGCAGTATTTT. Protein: CASSLGTSGITDTQYF. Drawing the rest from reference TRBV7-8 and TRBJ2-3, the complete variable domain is GAGVSQSPRYKVAKRGQDVALRCDPISGHVSLFWYQQALGQGPEFLTYFQNEAQLDKSGLPSDRFFAERPEGSVSTLKIQRTQQEDSAVYLCASSLGTSGITDTQYFGPGTRLTVL.

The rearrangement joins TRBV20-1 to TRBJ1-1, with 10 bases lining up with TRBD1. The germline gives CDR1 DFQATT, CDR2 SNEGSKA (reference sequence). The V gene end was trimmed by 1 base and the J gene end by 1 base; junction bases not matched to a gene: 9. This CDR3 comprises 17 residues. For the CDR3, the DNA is TGCAGTGCTAGAGCGGTTCGGGGACAGGGGCCGAACACTGAAGCTTTCTTT. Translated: CSARAVRGQGPNTEAFF.

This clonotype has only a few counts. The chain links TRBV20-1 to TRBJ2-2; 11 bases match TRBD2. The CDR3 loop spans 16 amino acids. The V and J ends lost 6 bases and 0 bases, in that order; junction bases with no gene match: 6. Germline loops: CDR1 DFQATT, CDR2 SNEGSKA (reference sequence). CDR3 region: CSAHKTSGANTGELFF. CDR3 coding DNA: TGCAGTGCCCACAAGACTAGCGGGGCGAACACCGGGGAGCTGTTTTTT.

The CDR3 region is CASSQEGLNQPQHF. The CDR3 DNA reads TGTGCCAGCAGCCAAGAGGGTCTGAATCAGCCCCAGCATTTT. V usage is TRBV4-2 and J usage is TRBJ1-5; D not resolved. In germline, CDR1 is LGHNA, CDR2 YNFKEQ. The CDR3 spans 14 residues. V was pared by 0 bases and J by 4 bases, with 7 bases between.

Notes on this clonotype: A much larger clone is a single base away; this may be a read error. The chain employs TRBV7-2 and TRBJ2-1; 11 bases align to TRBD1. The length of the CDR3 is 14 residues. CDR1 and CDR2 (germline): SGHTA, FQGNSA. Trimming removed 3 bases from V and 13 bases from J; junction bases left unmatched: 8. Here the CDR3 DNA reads TGTGCCAGCAGCTTGTCGGGACAGGGGGAGACCCAGTTCTTC. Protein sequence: CASSLSGQGETQFF. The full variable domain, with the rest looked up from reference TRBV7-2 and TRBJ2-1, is GAGVSQSPSNKVTEKGKDVELRCDPISGHTALYWYRQSLGQGLEFLIYFQGNSAPDKSGLPSDRFSAERTGGSVSTLTIQRTQQEDSAVYLCASSLSGQGETQFFGPGTRLTVL.

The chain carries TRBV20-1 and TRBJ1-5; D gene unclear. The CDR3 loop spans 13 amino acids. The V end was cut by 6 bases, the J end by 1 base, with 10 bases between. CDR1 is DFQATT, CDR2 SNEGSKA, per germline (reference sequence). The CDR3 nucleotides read TGCAGTGCCCACGCCACCAGCAATCAGCCCCAGCATTTT. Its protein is CSAHATSNQPQHF.

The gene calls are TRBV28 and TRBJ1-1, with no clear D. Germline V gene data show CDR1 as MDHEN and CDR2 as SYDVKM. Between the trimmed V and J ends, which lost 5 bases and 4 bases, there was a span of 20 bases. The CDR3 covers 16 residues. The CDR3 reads CASSPPGSFGRTEAFF. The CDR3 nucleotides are TGTGCCAGCAGTCCCCCGGGGTCATTTGGCCGCACTGAAGCTTTCTTT.

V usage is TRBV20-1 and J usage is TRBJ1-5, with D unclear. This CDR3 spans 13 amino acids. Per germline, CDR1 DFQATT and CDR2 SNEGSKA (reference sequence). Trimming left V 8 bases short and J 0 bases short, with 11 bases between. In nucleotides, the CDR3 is TGCAGTACTGAAACTAATAGCAATCAGCCCCAGCATTTT. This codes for CSTETNSNQPQHF.

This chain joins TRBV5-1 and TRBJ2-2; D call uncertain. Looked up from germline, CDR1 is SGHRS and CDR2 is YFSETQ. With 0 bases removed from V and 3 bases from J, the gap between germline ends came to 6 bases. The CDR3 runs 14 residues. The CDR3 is CASSLAGYTGELFF. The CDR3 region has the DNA TGCGCCAGCAGCTTGGCAGGTTACACCGGGGAGCTGTTTTTT.

In DNA form, the CDR3 reads TGTGCCAGCAGTTTATATACAGGGGACCTTCAAGAGACCCAGTACTTC. Translation gives CASSLYTGDLQETQYF. This chain connects TRBV27 to TRBJ2-5; TRBD1 agrees at 7 bases. Germline CDR1 MNHEY, CDR2 SMNVEV (reference sequence). The CDR3 covers 16 residues. V lost 1 base to trimming and J lost 2 bases; unmatched junction nucleotides: 7.

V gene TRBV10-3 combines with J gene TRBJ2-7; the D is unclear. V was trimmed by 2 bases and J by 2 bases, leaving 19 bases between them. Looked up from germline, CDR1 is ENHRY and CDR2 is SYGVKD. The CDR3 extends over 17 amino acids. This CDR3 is CAISETADAPDPYEQYF. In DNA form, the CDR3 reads TGTGCCATCAGTGAGACGGCAGACGCCCCTGATCCCTACGAGCAGTACTTC.

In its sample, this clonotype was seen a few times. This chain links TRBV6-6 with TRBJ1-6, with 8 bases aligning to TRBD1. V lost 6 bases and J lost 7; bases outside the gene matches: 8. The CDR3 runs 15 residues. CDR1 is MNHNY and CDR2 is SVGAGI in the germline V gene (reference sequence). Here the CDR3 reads CASRGGQGMNSPLHF. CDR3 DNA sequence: TGTGCCAGCAGGGGAGGACAGGGAATGAATTCACCCCTCCACTTT.

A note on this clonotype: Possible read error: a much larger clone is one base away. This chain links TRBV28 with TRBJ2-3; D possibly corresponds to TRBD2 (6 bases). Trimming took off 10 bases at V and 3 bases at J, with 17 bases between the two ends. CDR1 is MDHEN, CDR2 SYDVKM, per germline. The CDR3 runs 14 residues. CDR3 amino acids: CAIAWGVRTDTQYF. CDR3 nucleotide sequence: TGTGCCATCGCATGGGGGGTGCGGACAGATACGCAGTATTTT. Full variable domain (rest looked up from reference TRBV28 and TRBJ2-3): DVKVTQSSRYLVKRTGEKVFLECVQDMDHENMFWYRQDPGLGLRLIYFSYDVKMKEKGDIPEGYSVSREKKERFSLILESASTNQTSMYLCAIAWGVRTDTQYFGPGTRLTVL.

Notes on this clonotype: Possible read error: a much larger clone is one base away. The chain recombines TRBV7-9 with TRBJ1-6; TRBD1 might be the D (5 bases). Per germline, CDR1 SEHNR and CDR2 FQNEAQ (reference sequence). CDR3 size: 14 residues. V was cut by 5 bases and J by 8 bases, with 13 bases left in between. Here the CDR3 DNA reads TGTGCCAGCAGCGAGAGACGGGGGGATTCACCCCTCCACTTT. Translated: CASSERRGDSPLHF.

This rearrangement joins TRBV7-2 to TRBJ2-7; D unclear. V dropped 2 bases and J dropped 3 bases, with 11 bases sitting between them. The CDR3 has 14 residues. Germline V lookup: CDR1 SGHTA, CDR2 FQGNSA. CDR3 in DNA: TGTGCCAGCAGCTTACGGTCGGGCTACTACGAGCAGTACTTC. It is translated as CASSLRSGYYEQYF.

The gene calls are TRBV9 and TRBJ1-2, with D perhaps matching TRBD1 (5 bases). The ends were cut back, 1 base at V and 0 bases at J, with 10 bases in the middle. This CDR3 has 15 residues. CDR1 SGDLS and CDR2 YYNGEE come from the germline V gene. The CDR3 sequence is CASSVMAGPNYGYTF. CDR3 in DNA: TGTGCCAGCAGCGTAATGGCGGGACCTAACTATGGCTACACCTTC.

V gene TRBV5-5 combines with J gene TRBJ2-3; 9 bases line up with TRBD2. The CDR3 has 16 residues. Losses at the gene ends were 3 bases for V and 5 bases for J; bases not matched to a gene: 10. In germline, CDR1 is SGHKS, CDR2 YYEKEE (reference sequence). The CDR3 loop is CASSSGLAMMGDTQYF. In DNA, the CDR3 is TGTGCCAGCAGCTCAGGACTAGCGATGATGGGAGATACGCAGTATTTT.

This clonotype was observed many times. Here the CDR3 DNA reads TGCGCCAGCAGCCAAGATCCAGACGATGGGCTTCAGCCCCAGCATTTT. Its protein is CASSQDPDDGLQPQHF. The chain uses TRBV4-3 and TRBJ1-5; D gene unclear. The germline V gene has CDR1 LGHNA and CDR2 YSLEER. The length of the CDR3 is 16 residues. V was pared by 0 bases and J by 6 bases, with 15 bases between.